The 12 T cell receptor beta chains presented below share a single source sample, sequenced in a study of chemoradiotherapy in HPV16-positive cancers. Repertoires were generated with immunoSEQ multiplex PCR, while TCRdb's copy carries only in-frame clones and drops some. This sample yields approximately 30,000 clones, of which about 93% are seen a single time; over 15% belongs to the top ten. This material consisted of blood, taken from a patient who underwent chemoradiotherapy. The receptors shown here come from a human donor with HPV-associated anogenital cancer.

This clone showed up just once. This chain uses TRBV15 with TRBJ1-3; unclear D gene. The CDR3 contains 14 residues. V dropped 0 bases and J dropped 1 base, with 4 bases sitting between them. CDR1 is LNHNV, CDR2 YYDKDF, per germline (reference sequence). The CDR3 spells CATSRDSSGNTIYF. CDR3 nucleotide sequence: TGTGCCACCAGCAGAGACAGTTCTGGAAACACCATATATTTT.

The rearrangement uses TRBV7-2 and TRBJ1-1; 7 nucleotides agree with TRBD1. V lost 5 bases, J lost 8 bases, and 8 bases stayed unmatched. This CDR3 spans 13 amino acids. CDR1 is SGHTA and CDR2 is FQGNSA in the germline V gene. For the CDR3, the DNA is TGTGCCAGCAGCGGACAGAGGGGGCGAGAAGCTTTCTTT. It is translated as CASSGQRGREAFF.

The rearrangement uses TRBV5-1 and TRBJ2-2; D possibly matches TRBD1 or TRBD2 (5 bases each). Per the germline V gene, CDR1 is SGHRS and CDR2 is YFSETQ. V shed 1 base and J shed 3 bases, with 10 bases lying between them. The CDR3 loop spans 15 amino acids. For the CDR3, the DNA is TGCGCCAGCAGCTTGCCCGGGGCGGACACCGGGGAGCTGTTTTTT. As protein: CASSLPGADTGELFF.

V and J are TRBV11-2 and TRBJ2-1, with 13 bases fitting TRBD2. Germline V lookup: CDR1 SGHAT, CDR2 FQNNGV. After removal of 1 base from V and 12 bases from J, the junction contained 6 bases not matched to a gene. The CDR3 consists of 15 residues. CDR3 nucleotide sequence: TGTGCCAGCAGCTTAGGAGGACTAGCGGGAGAGGTGCAGTTCTTC. Residues: CASSLGGLAGEVQFF.

The V gene is TRBV18, the J gene TRBJ2-2; no clear D gene. V lost 1 base to trimming and J lost 2 bases, with 5 bases between them. This CDR3 spans 14 amino acids. Germline CDR1 reads KGHSH; CDR2 reads LQKENI. CDR3 in amino acids: CASSPLGNTGELFF. Written as DNA, the CDR3 is TGTGCCAGCTCACCACTAGGTAACACCGGGGAGCTGTTTTTT.

The chain joins TRBV5-6 to TRBJ2-4; D is possibly TRBD1 (5 bases). The V end lost 0 bases, the J end lost 2 bases, and 6 bases lay between the germline ends. Germline V CDR1 and CDR2: SGHDT, YYEEEE. The CDR3 runs to 14 residues. The CDR3 DNA reads as TGTGCCAGCAGCTTGGGACAGACCAAAAACATTCAGTACTTC. Protein: CASSLGQTKNIQYF.

This chain joins TRBV13 and TRBJ1-2; the match to TRBD1 covers 7 bases. The CDR3 runs to 15 residues. CDR1 PRHDT and CDR2 FYEKMQ come from the germline V gene (reference sequence). Unmatched junction bases numbered 6, after V lost 4 bases and J lost 1 base. CDR3 region: CASSYLQGINYGYTF. CDR3 coding DNA: TGTGCCAGCAGCTATCTACAGGGGATTAACTATGGCTACACCTTC.

The chain employs TRBV6-5 and TRBJ2-7; maybe TRBD1 (5 bases). The CDR3 length is 13 residues. Between the trimmed V and J ends, which lost 1 base and 4 bases, there was a span of 8 bases. CDR1 and CDR2 from the germline V gene are MNHEY and SVGAGI. Here the CDR3 DNA reads TGTGCCAGCAGTTACTTGGGGCGATACGAGCAGTACTTC. It yields the protein CASSYLGRYEQYF.

V usage is TRBV15 and J usage is TRBJ2-7; D is possibly TRBD1 (5 bases). Looked up from germline, CDR1 is LNHNV and CDR2 is YYDKDF (reference sequence). The CDR3 consists of 16 residues. V lost 4 bases, J lost 0 bases, and 16 bases lay in between. For the CDR3, the DNA is TGTGCCACCAGCAACCCAGGACATAGAACCTCCTACGAGCAGTACTTC. This encodes CATSNPGHRTSYEQYF.

V is TRBV19 and J is TRBJ2-7, with D perhaps matching TRBD2 (5 bases). Germline V gene sequence: CDR1 LNHDA, CDR2 SQIVND (reference sequence). V gave up 3 bases and J gave up 3 bases, with 15 bases separating them. The CDR3 sequence is 15 residues long. CDR3 region: CASSIHDGMGYEQYF. The CDR3 DNA follows: TGTGCCAGTAGTATCCATGACGGGATGGGCTACGAGCAGTACTTC. Supplemented by reference TRBV19 and TRBJ2-7, the full variable domain reads DGGITQSPKYLFRKEGQNVTLSCEQNLNHDAMYWYRQDPGQGLRLIYYSQIVNDFQKGDIAEGYSVSREKKESFPLTVTSAQKNPTAFYLCASSIHDGMGYEQYFGPGTRLTVT.

The chain has TRBV7-2 and TRBJ1-1; TRBD1 aligns across 7 bases. Germline CDR1 SGHTA, CDR2 FQGNSA. The CDR3 spans 14 residues. With V trimmed by 2 bases and J by 3 bases, 3 bases remained unmatched. CDR3 amino acids: CASSLQGGDTEAFF. CDR3 DNA sequence: TGTGCCAGCAGCTTACAGGGGGGCGACACTGAAGCTTTCTTT.

The chain couples TRBV11-2 to TRBJ1-2; no reliable D call. Trimming took off 1 base at V and 1 base at J, with 19 bases between the two ends. Germline CDR1 is SGHAT and CDR2 is FQNNGV. The CDR3 runs 18 residues. The CDR3 DNA follows: TGTGCCAGCAGCTTAGCCTCTGGAGCGGAAAGAAATAACTATGGCTACACCTTC. This translates into CASSLASGAERNNYGYTF.